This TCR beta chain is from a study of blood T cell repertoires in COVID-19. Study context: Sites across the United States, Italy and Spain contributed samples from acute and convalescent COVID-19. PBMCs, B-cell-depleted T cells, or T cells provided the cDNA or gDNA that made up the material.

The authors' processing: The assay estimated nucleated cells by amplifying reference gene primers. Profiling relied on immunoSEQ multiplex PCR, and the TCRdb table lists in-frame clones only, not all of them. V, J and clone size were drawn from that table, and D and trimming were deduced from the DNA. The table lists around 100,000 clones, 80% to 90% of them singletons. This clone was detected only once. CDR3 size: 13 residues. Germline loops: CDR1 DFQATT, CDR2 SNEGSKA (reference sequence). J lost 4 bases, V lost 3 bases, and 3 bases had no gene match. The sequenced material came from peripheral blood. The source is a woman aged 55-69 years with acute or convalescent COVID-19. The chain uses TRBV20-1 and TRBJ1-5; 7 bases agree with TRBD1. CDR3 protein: CSASTGENQPQHF. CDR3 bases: TGCAGTGCTAGTACAGGGGAAAATCAGCCCCAGCATTTT.